This T cell receptor (beta chain) is drawn from a study of CD8+CD57+ T cells in acquired aplastic anemia. Study-wide context: The study obtained an average of approximately 2.9 ug of DNA from sorted CD4+ and CD8+ cells.

Germline lookup yields CDR1 SEHNR and CDR2 FQNEAQ (reference sequence). V gave up 6 bases and J gave up 5 bases; unmatched junction bases: 4. The CDR3 totals 14 residues. TCR beta VDJ and CDR3 profiles were obtained from a genomic DNA template. One entry per CDR3 protein results from TCRdb running MiXCR on the reads. The sample lists about 190,000 distinct CDR3 sequences; about 53% were seen once. Study observations and caveats: Overlapping CD8+ CDR3 repertoires of patients and controls contained nearly 30 shared sequences.

As regards this clonotype: The antigen is undetermined.

The rearrangement joins TRBV7-9 to TRBJ2-1; the match to TRBD2 covers 10 bases. The sequenced material came from sorted CD4+, CD8+, or CD8+CD57+ T cells (not recorded which) from PBMCs. The TCR comes from a human donor in good health, serving as a control. Here the CDR3 reads CASSQTSGDNEQFF. The CDR3 DNA follows: TGTGCCAGCAGTCAAACTAGCGGGGACAATGAGCAGTTCTTC.